These 9 T cell receptor beta chains share one sample of origin, sequenced in a study of T cells in Graves' hyperthyroidism and ophthalmopathy. It was RNA transcripts that yielded the amplified TCR beta CDR3 regions. The HTBI primer set served for first-round RT-PCR of the TCR CDR3. MiXCR, run by TCRdb on the multiplex PCR reads, gives a single entry per CDR3 protein. This repertoire shows about 570,000 distinct CDR3 sequences, under 60% found once; its top ten account for about 20%. The sequenced material came from peripheral blood or thyroid tissue (not recorded which). The receptors derive from an adult woman with Graves' disease, either hyperthyroidism or ophthalmopathy (not recorded which).

This clonotype was seen at least ten times. The chain has TRBV24-1 and TRBJ2-2; tentatively, D is TRBD1 or TRBD2 (5 bases each). The CDR3 covers 14 residues. CDR1 is KGHDR, CDR2 SFDVKD, per germline. V was shortened by 12 bases and J by 1 base, with 14 bases between the two germline ends. The CDR3 loop is CASQGRQNTGELFF. CDR3 coding DNA: TGTGCCTCTCAGGGACGGCAGAACACCGGGGAGCTGTTTTTT.

A word on this clonotype: A much larger clone is a single base away; this may be a read error. The rearrangement uses TRBV2 and TRBJ1-4; 7 bases are shared with TRBD1. The V gene end was trimmed by 3 bases and the J gene end by 8 bases; junction bases not matched to a gene: 6. The CDR3 sequence is 14 residues long. The V gene's germline CDR1 is SNHLY and CDR2 FYNNEI. CDR3 loop: CASSDGTVPEKLFF. Written as DNA, the CDR3 is TGTGCCAGCAGTGACGGGACAGTACCCGAAAAACTGTTTTTT.

V usage is TRBV9 and J usage is TRBJ1-5, with D perhaps TRBD1 (5 bases). The CDR3 has 15 residues. Between the trimmed V and J ends, which lost 0 bases and 4 bases, there was a span of 11 bases. The germline V gene has CDR1 SGDLS and CDR2 YYNGEE. The CDR3: CASSVAGRENQPQHF. As DNA, the CDR3 is TGTGCCAGCAGCGTAGCAGGCAGGGAGAATCAGCCCCAGCATTTT.

The rearrangement links TRBV20-1 to TRBJ1-5; no firm D call. Germline CDR1 is DFQATT and CDR2 is SNEGSKA (reference sequence). This CDR3 is built from 14 residues. V was pared by 5 bases and J by 9 bases, with 20 bases between. The chain's CDR3 is CSARLTMRDRPQHF. The CDR3 region has the DNA TGCAGTGCTCGATTAACAATGCGGGATCGGCCCCAGCATTTT.

This clonotype was detected many times. The CDR3, as DNA: TGTGCCATCAGTGCCCGGGACACCCTCTATGGCTACACCTTC. It codes for CAISARDTLYGYTF. The chain has TRBV10-3 and TRBJ1-2; TRBD1 is a possible D gene (6 bases). Germline CDR1 and CDR2: ENHRY and SYGVKD. This CDR3 is built from 14 residues. V was trimmed by 4 bases and J by 4 bases, leaving 13 bases between them.

This clonotype showed up many times. The chain carries TRBV2 and TRBJ2-7; TRBD1 aligns across 7 bases. V shed 6 bases and J 0 bases; nucleotides not matched to a gene: 8. The length of the CDR3 is 15 residues. CDR1 is SNHLY and CDR2 is FYNNEI in the germline V gene. The chain's CDR3 is CASRADRASSYEQYF. Here the CDR3 DNA reads TGTGCCAGCAGGGCCGACAGGGCGAGCTCCTACGAGCAGTACTTC.

Points on this clonotype: This may be a read error, as it is one base from a much larger clone. J is TRBJ1-4 and V is TRBV20-1; 10 nucleotides match TRBD1. The germline gives CDR1 DFQATT, CDR2 SNEGSKA (reference sequence). The CDR3 sequence is 15 residues long. V trimming: 1 base; J trimming: 7 bases; junction bases outside the gene matches: 6. As DNA, the CDR3 is TGCAGTGCTAGAGGGGGGACAGGGGACATTGAAAAACTGTTTTTT. Translating it yields CSARGGTGDIEKLFF.

A word on this clonotype: A much larger clone sits a single nucleotide away, making a read error possible. This sequence joins TRBV7-6 and TRBJ1-6; D gene ambiguous. Trimming removed 10 bases at V and 3 bases at J, with 10 bases between. The CDR3 is 13 residues long. Germline assignment: CDR1 SGHVS and CDR2 FNYEAQ. CDR3 sequence: CANSFLYNSPLHF. The DNA for the CDR3 is TGTGCCAACAGTTTCCTCTATAATTCACCCCTCCACTTT.

This clonotype was counted only a few times. One end of the junction does not line up with germline, which may come from a read error. The CDR3 loop is CASSPGSGHPHHF. The CDR3 DNA follows: TGTGCCAGCTCACCGGGTTCTGGTCATCCCCACCACTTT. The rearrangement links TRBV18 to TRBJ1-6, with no clear D. The length of the CDR3 is 13 residues. Germline V gene sequence: CDR1 KGHSH, CDR2 LQKENI.